This T cell receptor beta chain was observed in a study of cytomegalovirus exposure and HLA in healthy donors. Study results and limitations: Association of about 17,000 TCR beta sequences with HLA alleles was found at 0.05 false discovery rate in a later analysis.

PCR involved 60 Vbeta and 13 Jbeta primers. The data were produced by immunoSEQ multiplex PCR, yet TCRdb's version contains in-frame clones alone and is incomplete. The sample records 95,000 to 150,000 clones, over 70% being singletons. As regards this clone: Its specificity is not known.

This sequence was found in a female donor in good health and CMV-seropositive. Sequenced: PBMCs.

The chain's CDR3 is CASSRETGSQPQHF. CDR3 DNA sequence: TGTGCCAGCTCACGTGAGACAGGGAGCCAGCCCCAGCATTTT. This chain joins TRBV18 and TRBJ1-5, with 7 bases aligning to TRBD1. This CDR3 has 14 residues. Per the germline V gene, CDR1 is KGHSH and CDR2 is LQKENI. V dropped 4 bases and J dropped 7; count of bases not matched to a gene: 7.